A single sample gave rise to the 14 T cell receptor beta chains below, sequenced in a study of T cells in Graves' hyperthyroidism and ophthalmopathy (dated by TCRdb to the late 2010s). The method behind the library was multiplex PCR. Data came from an Illumina HiSeq 2000. Amplification of TCR beta CDR3 regions was carried out from RNA transcripts. A first-round RT-PCR of the TCR CDR3 used the HTBI primer set with the Qiagen OneStep RT-PCR kit. TCRdb applied fastp at Q25 and MiXCR to the public reads, then kept only in-frame beta chains. Every entry covers one CDR3 protein and lists the most common genes and DNA from its rows. For this sample the table gives 350,000 or so distinct CDR3 sequences, of which over 15% were detected only once. The leading ten clones occupy about 16% of the sample. Sequenced material: blood. These receptors were taken from a woman in her thirties or forties with Graves' ophthalmopathy.

The V call is TRBV11-1, the J call TRBJ1-2; tentative D call: TRBD1 (6 bases). Germline loops: CDR1 SGHAT, CDR2 FQDESV (reference sequence). The V and J ends lost 5 bases and 0 bases respectively, with 19 bases between them. The CDR3 consists of 17 residues. The DNA of the CDR3 is TGTGCCAGCAGCCGTCAGGGGCGAGCGGCTGCTAACTATGGCTACACCTTC. This gives the protein CASSRQGRAAANYGYTF.

This clonotype was detected many times. The V gene is TRBV6-1, the J gene TRBJ2-7, with a weak D call TRBD1 (6 bases). Trimming removed 6 bases at V and 2 bases at J, with 11 bases between. The germline V gene has CDR1 MNHNS and CDR2 SASEGT. CDR3 size: 13 residues. CDR3 nucleotide sequence: TGTGCCAGCAGCCCAGGGGACACCTACGAGCAGTACTTC. It translates to CASSPGDTYEQYF.

Turning to this clonotype: A much larger clone differs from this one at a single base, so this may be a read error. The chain links TRBV10-1 to TRBJ2-7; D not certain. CDR1 is WNHNN and CDR2 is SYGVQD in the germline V gene (reference sequence). The CDR3 is made up of 15 amino acids. CDR3 sequence: CTSSEYRRRSYEQYF. In DNA form, the CDR3 reads TGCACCAGCAGTGAATATAGACGGCGCTCCTACGAGCAGTACTTC.

This clonotype was recorded at least ten times. V gene TRBV7-8 combines with J gene TRBJ2-7; 10 nucleotides match TRBD2. Germline V gene data show CDR1 as SGHVS and CDR2 as FQNEAQ. The CDR3 runs to 15 residues. The trim removed 5 bases at V and 4 bases at J, leaving 8 bases unmatched. The CDR3 here is CASSGRTSGAYEQYF. The CDR3 bases are TGTGCCAGCAGCGGGCGGACTAGCGGAGCTTACGAGCAGTACTTC.

This clonotype was counted ten times or more. The chain uses TRBV20-1 and TRBJ1-3; 7 positions agree with TRBD1. With V trimmed by 0 bases and J by 0 bases, 8 bases remained unmatched. The germline V gene has CDR1 DFQATT and CDR2 SNEGSKA (reference sequence). There are 17 residues in the CDR3. For the CDR3, the DNA is TGCAGTGCTAGAGATGTGGGACAGCGAAGCTCTGGAAACACCATATATTTT. It translates to CSARDVGQRSSGNTIYF.

This clonotype has at least ten counts. The V and J genes are TRBV7-9 and TRBJ1-1; D uncertain. CDR1 and CDR2 from the germline V gene are SEHNR and FQNEAQ (reference sequence). Trimming took 4 bases from V and 1 from J, leaving 19 bases between them. This CDR3 contains 17 residues. The CDR3 loop is CASSSHPGGRPNTEAFF. For the CDR3, the DNA is TGTGCCAGCAGCTCCCATCCAGGAGGGAGGCCGAACACTGAAGCTTTCTTT.

This clonotype was picked up many times. An end of the junction differs from the germline gene, which may be a read error. The rearrangement links TRBV28 to TRBJ2-7, with TRBD2 matching over 8 bases. The CDR3 spans 15 residues. The germline V gene encodes CDR1 MDHEN and CDR2 SYDVKM. The chain's CDR3 is CACSLGLAGGDEQYF. CDR3 sequence (DNA): TGTGCCTGCAGTTTAGGGCTAGCGGGTGGTGACGAGCAGTACTTC. The whole variable domain, remainder taken from reference TRBV28 and TRBJ2-7, is DVKVTQSSRYLVKRTGEKVFLECVQDMDHENMFWYRQDPGLGLRLIYFSYDVKMKEKGDIPEGYSVSREKKERFSLILESASTNQTSMYLCACSLGLAGGDEQYFGPGTRLTVT.

In this sample, this clonotype turned up many times. The chain uses TRBV7-2 and TRBJ2-5, with D perhaps TRBD1 (5 bases). Trimming removed 1 base at V and 10 bases at J, with 13 bases between. The CDR3 is 13 amino acids. Per the germline V gene, CDR1 is SGHTA and CDR2 is FQGNSA. The CDR3 spells CASSLDLVRGQYF. CDR3 nucleotides: TGTGCCAGCAGCTTAGATCTGGTTAGGGGCCAGTACTTC.

The chain couples TRBV11-2 to TRBJ2-7; D not resolved. Germline lookup yields CDR1 SGHAT and CDR2 FQNNGV. This CDR3 has 13 residues. V was shortened by 5 bases and J by 4 bases, with 12 bases between the two germline ends. The CDR3 reads CASSRSVSYEQYF. Here the CDR3 DNA reads TGTGCCAGCAGCAGATCGGTTTCGTACGAGCAGTACTTC.

There are many counts of this clonotype. CDR3 bases: TGTGCCAGCAGTCCGCGAGGACGGGGAATAGAGACCCAGTACTTC. This encodes CASSPRGRGIETQYF. The chain couples TRBV28 to TRBJ2-5; TRBD2 might be the D (5 bases). The CDR3 has 15 residues. The germline V gene has CDR1 MDHEN and CDR2 SYDVKM. V lost 5 bases and J lost 4, with 17 bases in between.

This clonotype was found many times. The rearrangement uses TRBV5-1 and TRBJ2-7, with 14 bases that match TRBD2. Germline values: CDR1 SGHRS, CDR2 YFSETQ. The length of the CDR3 is 16 residues. Germline trimming cut 0 bases from V and 5 bases from J; bases unmatched to any gene: 4. Here the CDR3 reads CASSLGPGLAGDEQYF. The CDR3 DNA is TGCGCCAGCAGCTTGGGGCCGGGACTAGCGGGAGACGAGCAGTACTTC. The full variable domain, rest sourced from reference TRBV5-1 and TRBJ2-7, is KAGVTQTPRYLIKTRGQQVTLSCSPISGHRSVSWYQQTPGQGLQFLFEYFSETQRNKGNFPGRFSGRQFSNSRSEMNVSTLELGDSALYLCASSLGPGLAGDEQYFGPGTRLTVT.

Concerning this clonotype: Its ends do not fully match the called genes, so a read error is possible. The chain combines TRBV6-2 or TRBV6-3 with TRBJ1-1; D gene uncertain. CDR1 is MNHEY, CDR2 SVGEGT, per germline. There are 13 residues in the CDR3. CDR3 DNA sequence: TGTGCCAGCAGGGGCCGAAGGAACGCTGAAGCTTTCTTT. This codes for CASRGRRNAEAFF.

This clonotype occurred many times. The chain recombines TRBV19 with TRBJ1-3; D is unclear. The germline V gene encodes CDR1 LNHDA and CDR2 SQIVND (reference sequence). V lost 5 bases, J lost 2 bases, and 7 bases lay in between. The CDR3 covers 13 residues. DNA of the CDR3: TGTGCCAGTAGTCTCCAGCCTGGAAACACCATATATTTT. It is translated as CASSLQPGNTIYF. The full variable domain, rest sourced from reference TRBV19 and TRBJ1-3, is DGGITQSPKYLFRKEGQNVTLSCEQNLNHDAMYWYRQDPGQGLRLIYYSQIVNDFQKGDIAEGYSVSREKKESFPLTVTSAQKNPTAFYLCASSLQPGNTIYFGEGSWLTVV.

V gene TRBV6-2 or TRBV6-3 combines with J gene TRBJ1-1; maybe TRBD1 (5 bases). Germline V lookup: CDR1 MNHEY, CDR2 SVGEGT. Trimming cost V 3 bases and J 4 bases, with 12 bases left between them. The CDR3 runs to 14 residues. The CDR3 sequence: CASSYSAGPTEAFF. The CDR3 nucleotides are TGTGCCAGCAGTTATTCGGCAGGGCCCACTGAAGCTTTCTTT.